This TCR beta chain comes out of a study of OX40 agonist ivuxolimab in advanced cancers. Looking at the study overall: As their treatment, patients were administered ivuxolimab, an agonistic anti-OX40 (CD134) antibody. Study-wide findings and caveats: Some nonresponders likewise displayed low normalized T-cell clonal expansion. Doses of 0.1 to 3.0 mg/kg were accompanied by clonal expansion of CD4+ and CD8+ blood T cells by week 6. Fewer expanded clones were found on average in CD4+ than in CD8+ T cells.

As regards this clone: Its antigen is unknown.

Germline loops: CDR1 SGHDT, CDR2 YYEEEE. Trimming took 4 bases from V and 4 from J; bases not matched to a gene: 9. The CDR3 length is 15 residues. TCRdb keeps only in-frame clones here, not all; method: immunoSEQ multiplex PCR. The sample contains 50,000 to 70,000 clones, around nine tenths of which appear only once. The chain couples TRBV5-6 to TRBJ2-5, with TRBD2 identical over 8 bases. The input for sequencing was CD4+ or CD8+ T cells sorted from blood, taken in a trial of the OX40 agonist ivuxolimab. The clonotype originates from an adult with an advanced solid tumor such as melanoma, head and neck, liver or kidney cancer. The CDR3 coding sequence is TGTGCCAGCAGCCCGAGACGGGGGGGCCGAGAGACCCAGTACTTC. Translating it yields CASSPRRGGRETQYF.